This TCR beta chain emerged from a study of blood T cells in healthy people across ages. For the second PCR, which ran for about 7 to 12 cycles, a sample-barcoded 5' primer and a J-beta primer mix were used. TCRdb reprocessed the 5' RACE reads via MiXCR and lists one record per CDR3 protein. Of over 1,500,000 distinct CDR3 sequences in the sample, about 49% were seen once. Germline CDR1 and CDR2: LGHNA and YSLEER. The CDR3 runs 15 residues. V lost 10 bases and J 2 bases, leaving 19 bases between the germline ends. Caucasian individuals from Russia who were healthy and aged roughly 6 to 100 acted as donors.

The clonotype comes from a middle-aged woman in good health. V is TRBV4-3 and J is TRBJ2-3; a weak D match, TRBD2 (6 bases). Sequenced material: blood. In DNA form, the CDR3 reads TGCGCCACCCGACGGGGACTCACCGTCACAGATACGCAGTATTTT. Protein sequence: CATRRGLTVTDTQYF.